A selection of T cell receptor beta chains follows, all from one sample in a study of regulatory T cells in long-lasting Graves disease. TCRdb used MiXCR to reprocess the multiplex PCR reads, holding one entry per CDR3 protein. The sample lists roughly 510,000 distinct CDR3 sequences, 15% to 20% seen once, with more than 10% in the top ten. The sample also formed part of further work on T cells in Graves' hyperthyroidism and ophthalmopathy.

The material was peripheral blood mononuclear cells (PBMCs), obtained at new diagnosis, from a patient treated with antithyroid drugs. The origin of the receptors is a young man with Graves disease. The CDR3 runs from the conserved cysteine through the conserved F or W. D genes are given only for firm matches. Clone size is not always given. Where it is, it says once, few, many or a class for expanded clones.

>.|TRBJ2-3|.|TRBV7-2
CASPILDGLGTDTQYF
TGTGCCAGCCCAATCCTGGATGGTCTTGGCACAGATACGCAGTATTTT
>few|TRBJ2-7|.|TRBV7-9
CASSLVGPATYEQYF
TGTGCCAGCAGCTTAGTGGGACCCGCTACTTACGAGCAGTACTTC
>many|TRBJ2-7|.|TRBV28
CASRSPLSGSAGEQYF
TGTGCCAGCAGATCCCCCCTTTCGGGCTCAGCGGGCGAGCAGTACTTC
>many|TRBJ1-2|TRBD1|TRBV30
CAWSLRRQGFYGYTF
TGTGCCTGGAGTCTCCGGAGACAGGGTTTCTATGGCTACACCTTC
>many|TRBJ1-3|.|TRBV30
CAWRSPLSGNTIYF
TGTGCCTGGAGGTCCCCGCTCTCTGGAAACACCATATATTTT
>.|TRBJ2-4|TRBD2|TRBV7-3
CASSLGGLAGGAKNIQYF
TGTGCCAGCAGCTTAGGGGGACTAGCGGGAGGAGCCAAAAACATTCAGTACTTC
>many|TRBJ2-7|.|TRBV12-3/TRBV12-4
CASSLASGQGFYEQYF
TGTGCCAGCAGTTTAGCGTCCGGGCAGGGGTTCTACGAGCAGTACTTC
>many|TRBJ2-5|TRBD1|TRBV20-1
CSASPVQGIQETQYF
TGCAGTGCGAGCCCCGTACAGGGGATCCAAGAGACCCAGTACTTC
>many|TRBJ2-1|.|TRBV7-9
CASSTPTRSNEQFF
TGTGCCAGCAGCACCCCAACTAGATCCAATGAGCAGTTCTTC
>few|TRBJ2-5|.|TRBV7-9
CASGGAGGPGTQYF
TGTGCCAGTGGGGGGGCAGGCGGCCCCGGGACCCAGTACTTC
>few|TRBJ2-7|TRBD2|TRBV13
CASSPSSGRHTYEQYF
TGTGCCAGCAGCCCGAGTAGCGGGAGACATACCTACGAGCAGTACTTC
>few|TRBJ1-2|.|TRBV6-2/TRBV6-3
CASSDGPHSYGYTF
TGTGCCAGCAGTGATGGACCCCACAGCTATGGCTACACCTTC
>few|TRBJ2-1|TRBD2|TRBV14
CASSQLLAGVHNEQFF
TGTGCCAGCAGCCAACTACTAGCGGGAGTACACAATGAGCAGTTCTTC
>few|TRBJ2-3|.|TRBV9
CASSVVERVTDTQYF
TGTGCCAGCAGCGTAGTGGAGCGGGTCACAGATACGCAGTATTTT
>few|TRBJ2-3|TRBD1|TRBV18
CASSPRRRQGGTDTQYF
TGTGCCAGCTCACCGAGAAGGCGACAGGGGGGCACAGATACGCAGTATTTT
>many|TRBJ2-1|.|TRBV5-1
CASSLPRDSAILSSYNEQFF
TGCGCCAGCAGCTTGCCACGGGACTCCGCCATCCTGAGCTCCTACAATGAGCAGTTCTTC
>.|TRBJ2-5|TRBD2|TRBV3-1
CASSQAFHGGGKTQYF
TGTGCCAGCAGCCAAGCGTTCCACGGCGGGGGAAAGACCCAGTACTTC
>.|TRBJ1-2|.|TRBV6-1
CASSEGAVFGYTF
TGTGCCAGCAGTGAAGGGGCAGTCTTCGGCTACACCTTC
>few|TRBJ1-2|TRBD1|TRBV2
CASSGGQGLGYGYTF
TGTGCCAGCAGTGGAGGACAGGGATTGGGCTATGGCTACACCTTC
>.|TRBJ2-3|.|TRBV24-1
CATSGSGHPDTQYF
TGTGCCACCAGTGGTTCTGGTCATCCAGATACGCAGTATTTT
>many|TRBJ2-1|.|TRBV29-1
CSVSSSSYNEQFF
TGCAGCGTCAGCAGCAGCTCCTACAATGAGCAGTTCTTC
>many|TRBJ2-6|.|TRBV29-1
CSVRVSGANVLTF
TGCAGCGTCAGGGTATCTGGGGCCAACGTCCTGACTTTC
>few|TRBJ1-2|.|TRBV7-9
CASSFDGSTVYGYTF
TGTGCCAGCAGCTTCGACGGGAGCACCGTCTATGGCTACACCTTC
>.|TRBJ1-1|.|TRBV28
CASSRRAVGTEAFF
TGTGCCAGCAGTCGAAGGGCTGTGGGCACTGAAGCTTTCTTT
>many|TRBJ2-7|.|TRBV12-3/TRBV12-4
CASSLSQASYEQYF
TGTGCCAGCAGTTTAAGTCAGGCCTCCTACGAGCAGTACTTC
>many|TRBJ2-1|.|TRBV5-5
CASSLAGVISYNEQFF
TGTGCCAGCAGCTTGGCGGGAGTGATCTCCTACAATGAGCAGTTCTTC
>.|TRBJ1-2|TRBD1|TRBV4-2
CASSQGKGDRSNYGYTF
TGTGCCAGCAGCCAAGGGAAGGGGGACAGGTCTAACTATGGCTACACCTTC
>few|TRBJ2-2|TRBD1|TRBV5-1
CASSSQGALTGELFF
TGCGCCAGCAGCTCGCAGGGGGCCCTCACCGGGGAGCTGTTTTTT
>.|TRBJ2-5|.|TRBV10-3
CAIREQGGGETQYF
TGTGCCATCAGGGAACAGGGTGGGGGTGAGACCCAGTACTTC
>many|TRBJ1-2|.|TRBV11-2
CASSVERGYGYTF
TGTGCCAGCAGTGTTGAGCGGGGATATGGCTACACCTTC
>few|TRBJ2-2|.|TRBV5-1
CASGTDPNTGELFF
TGCGCCAGCGGAACGGACCCCAACACCGGGGAGCTGTTTTTT
>many|TRBJ1-2|.|TRBV12-3/TRBV12-4
CASSRQDLYGYTF
TGTGCCAGCAGCCGTCAGGACCTCTATGGCTACACCTTC
>.|TRBJ2-1|.|TRBV6-9
CASSYPTEGEQFF
TGTGCCAGCAGTTACCCGACAGAGGGTGAGCAGTTCTTC
>.|TRBJ2-3|.|TRBV12-5
CASGGEGASTDTQYF
TGTGCTAGTGGGGGGGAGGGGGCAAGCACAGATACGCAGTATTTT
>few|TRBJ2-1|TRBD1|TRBV4-2
CASSNLGAGGNEQFF
TGTGCCAGCAGCAACCTGGGGGCAGGGGGCAATGAGCAGTTCTTC
>.|TRBJ2-6|.|TRBV2
CASDLPTSGANVLTF
TGTGCCAGCGACCTACCTACCTCTGGGGCCAACGTCCTGACTTTC
>.|TRBJ2-5|TRBD2|TRBV10-3
CATRGGAGTSGTKQETQYF
TGTGCCACCAGGGGGGGGGCCGGGACTAGCGGGACTAAACAAGAGACCCAGTACTTC
>.|TRBJ1-5|.|TRBV12-3/TRBV12-4
CASSLGRERAQHF
TGTGCCAGCAGCCTCGGACGGGAGAGGGCCCAGCATTTT
>.|TRBJ1-1|.|TRBV30
CAWSYRVGAFF
TGTGCCTGGAGCTACAGGGTTGGCGCTTTCTTT
>few|TRBJ2-2|TRBD1|TRBV19
CASSEGARTGELFF
TGTGCCAGTAGCGAGGGGGCTAGAACCGGGGAGCTGTTTTTT
>few|TRBJ2-2|.|TRBV27
CASSLLGADGELFF
TGTGCCAGCAGTTTACTAGGGGCTGACGGGGAGCTGTTTTTT